Listed below are T cell receptor beta chains from one sample, sequenced in a study of control samples from healthy donors and cancer patients. Using immunoSEQ multiplex PCR, the repertoire was profiled, and TCRdb retains in-frame clones only, with some absent. This sample has 100,000 to 150,000 clones, with around nine tenths found just once. The sample comprised blood. The receptors stem from a man aged 35 to 55 in good health. CDR3s include the opening cysteine and the closing phenylalanine or tryptophan. D genes are given only for firm matches. Only some rows state a clone size, as once, few, many or a class for expanded clones.

d_call j_call v_call clone_size cdr3_aa cdr3_nt
. TRBJ1-6 TRBV5-5 . CASSFWGELYNSPLHF TGTGCCAGCAGCTTTTGGGGGGAACTATATAATTCACCCCTCCACTTT
. TRBJ1-1 TRBV6-5 once CASSAARGTEAFF TGTGCCAGCAGCGCTGCCAGGGGAACTGAAGCTTTCTTT
. TRBJ1-6 TRBV6-5 . CASHPFYNSPLHF TGTGCCAGCCATCCCTTCTATAATTCACCCCTCCACTTT
. TRBJ1-1 TRBV12-2 . CASRLYRHEDTEAFF TGTGCAAGTCGCTTGTATCGACATGAAGACACTGAAGCTTTCTTT
. TRBJ2-1 TRBV9 . CASSVAVGGVDEQFF TGTGCCAGCAGCGTAGCTGTAGGGGGTGTCGATGAGCAGTTCTTC
. TRBJ2-1 TRBV6-1 . CASSEDRSSSYNEQFF TGTGCCAGCAGTGAAGATCGCTCAAGCTCCTACAATGAGCAGTTCTTC
TRBD1 TRBJ2-7 TRBV5-1 . CASSLLTGVYEQYF TGCGCCAGCAGCTTGCTGACAGGGGTCTACGAGCAGTACTTC
. TRBJ2-3 TRBV14 . CASSQQEFMGDTQYF TGTGCCAGCAGCCAACAGGAGTTTATGGGAGATACGCAGTATTTT
. TRBJ2-1 TRBV27 . CASASLGGSSYNEQFF TGTGCCAGCGCATCACTAGGGGGTAGCTCCTACAATGAGCAGTTCTTC
. TRBJ2-5 TRBV11-3 . CASSLNPGAQETQYF TGTGCCAGCAGCTTAAATCCCGGGGCCCAAGAGACCCAGTACTTC
TRBD1 TRBJ2-7 TRBV2 . CASSDPRQGAYEQYF TGTGCCAGCAGTGACCCTCGACAGGGGGCCTACGAGCAGTACTTC